Each of the 8 T cell receptor beta chains below was sequenced from the same sample in a study of neurological immune-mediated disorders. TCRdb reprocessed the 5' RACE reads via MiXCR and lists one record per CDR3 protein. The sample carries under 70,000 distinct CDR3 sequences, about 25% recorded once. Time point indicated: technical triplicate 2. Material for sequencing was PBMCs. The receptors stem from a man aged 60-69 years with HTLV-1-associated myelopathy (HAM/TSP).

The chain carries TRBV7-3 and TRBJ2-1; TRBD2 agrees at 10 bases. This CDR3 has 14 amino acids. Germline V gene data show CDR1 as SGHTA and CDR2 as FQGTGA. Trimming at V came to 3 bases and at J to 5 bases, leaving 1 base not matched to a gene. The CDR3 is CASSLLAGDNEQFF. As DNA, the CDR3 is TGTGCCAGCAGCTTGCTAGCGGGGGACAATGAGCAGTTCTTC.

On this clonotype: A read error may explain this, as a much larger clone is one base away. This chain links TRBV5-1 with TRBJ2-7; no clear D. Germline-derived CDR1 and CDR2 are SGHRS and YFSETQ. The CDR3 loop spans 13 amino acids. V dropped 7 bases and J dropped 0 bases, with 11 bases sitting between them. For the CDR3, the DNA is TGCGCCAGCTCGCGATGTAGCTCCTACGAGCAGTACTTC. Translating it yields CASSRCSSYEQYF.

Many counts were recorded for this clonotype. The chain couples TRBV20-1 to TRBJ2-3; D is ambiguous. Germline assignment: CDR1 DFQATT and CDR2 SNEGSKA (reference sequence). Trimming shortened V by 7 bases and J by 5 bases, and 13 bases separated the two germline ends. CDR3 length: 12 residues. The chain's CDR3 is CSGIPRVDTQYF. The CDR3 DNA sequence: TGCAGTGGTATACCTAGGGTAGATACGCAGTATTTT.

V usage is TRBV29-1 and J usage is TRBJ2-7; D is perhaps TRBD1 (5 bases). Germline CDR1 is SQVTM and CDR2 is ANQGSEA. The CDR3 sequence is 15 residues long. V was shortened by 2 bases and J by 2 bases, with 16 bases between the two germline ends. The CDR3 DNA is TGCAGCGTTGAACTAAGCGCAGGGCGTCCCTACGAGCAGTACTTC. As protein: CSVELSAGRPYEQYF.

The chain uses TRBV20-1 and TRBJ2-3, with D perhaps matching TRBD1 (6 bases). V dropped 8 bases and J dropped 0 bases, with 15 bases sitting between them. Germline V gene data show CDR1 as DFQATT and CDR2 as SNEGSKA (reference sequence). The CDR3 is 14 residues long. As DNA, the CDR3 is TGCAGTTCTCAGGGGTGGGGGAGCACAGATACGCAGTATTTT. Amino acid sequence: CSSQGWGSTDTQYF.

This clonotype appeared a single time. CDR3 sequence (DNA): TGTGCCAGCAGCCAGGGGACAGGGGGCGCGTACGAGCAGTACTTC. Encoded protein: CASSQGTGGAYEQYF. This sequence joins TRBV5-5 and TRBJ2-7; 12 nucleotides match TRBD1. Germline lookup yields CDR1 SGHKS and CDR2 YYEKEE (reference sequence). CDR3 length: 15 residues. V lost 4 bases, J lost 4 bases, and 6 bases stayed unmatched.

This clonotype occurred many times. The rearrangement joins TRBV12-3 or TRBV12-4 to TRBJ1-2; tentative D call: TRBD1 (6 bases). V was pared by 6 bases and J by 6 bases, with 14 bases between. This CDR3 region has 13 residues. CDR3 nucleotides: TGTGCCAGCAGCCTCAGGGGTCAAAATGGCTACACCTTC. Its translation: CASSLRGQNGYTF.

This clonotype was counted many times. V and J are TRBV15 and TRBJ2-5, with TRBD2 matching 9 bases. Trimming took 1 base from V and 3 from J; bases not matched to a gene: 0. The CDR3 extends over 14 amino acids. Germline V gene data show CDR1 as LNHNV and CDR2 as YYDKDF (reference sequence). CDR3 sequence reads: CATSRVAGEETQYF. DNA for the CDR3: TGTGCCACCAGCAGAGTAGCGGGAGAAGAGACCCAGTACTTC. The complete variable domain, with remaining parts taken from reference TRBV15 and TRBJ2-5, reads DAMVIQNPRYQVTQFGKPVTLSCSQTLNHNVMYWYQQKSSQAPKLLFHYYDKDFNNEADTPDNFQSRRPNTSFCFLDIRSPGLGDTAMYLCATSRVAGEETQYFGPGTRLLVL.